The clone carrying this T cell receptor (beta chain) was counted many times. Its antigen is unknown. The sample belongs to a study of early T cells in non-severe SARS-CoV-2 infection. Study information: Bulk RNA taken from unsorted whole blood was sequenced, leaving chains unpaired. Points from the study as a whole: VDJdb matching favored anti-spike CD8 responses, missing private and CD4 specificities.

Individual cDNA molecules were tagged with unique molecular identifiers, the study reported. TCRdb passed the 5' RACE reads through MiXCR, listing each CDR3 protein once. The table includes about 32,000 distinct CDR3 sequences, around 4.1% detected once. The V segment lost 5 bases and the J segment 0 bases; nucleotides outside the gene matches: 5. This CDR3 is 15 amino acids long. Germline CDR1 and CDR2: SGHTA and FQGNSA. This chain links TRBV7-2 with TRBJ2-3, with 7 bases that match TRBD1. The sequence derives from an adult who was a healthcare worker with PCR-confirmed SARS-CoV-2 infection or an uninfected control (not recorded which). Sequenced: whole blood. CDR3 sequence reads: CASSRQGISTDTQYF. In DNA, the CDR3 is TGTGCCAGCAGCCGACAGGGCATTAGCACAGATACGCAGTATTTT. The full variable domain, its missing parts supplied by reference TRBV7-2 and TRBJ2-3, is GAGVSQSPSNKVTEKGKDVELRCDPISGHTALYWYRQSLGQGLEFLIYFQGNSAPDKSGLPSDRFSAERTGGSVSTLTIQRTQQEDSAVYLCASSRQGISTDTQYFGPGTRLTVL.